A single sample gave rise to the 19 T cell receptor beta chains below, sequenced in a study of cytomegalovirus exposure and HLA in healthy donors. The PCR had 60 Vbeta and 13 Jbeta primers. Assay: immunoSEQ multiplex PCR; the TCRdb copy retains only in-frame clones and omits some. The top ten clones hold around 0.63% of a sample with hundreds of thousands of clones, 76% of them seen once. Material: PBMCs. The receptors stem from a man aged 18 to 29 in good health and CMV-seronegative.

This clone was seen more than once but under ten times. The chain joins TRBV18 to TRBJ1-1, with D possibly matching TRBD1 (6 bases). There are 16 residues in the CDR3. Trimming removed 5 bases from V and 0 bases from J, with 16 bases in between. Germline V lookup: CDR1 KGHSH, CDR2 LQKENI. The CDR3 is CASSTQGTNVNTEAFF. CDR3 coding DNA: TGTGCCAGCTCAACCCAGGGGACCAACGTGAACACTGAAGCTTTCTTT.

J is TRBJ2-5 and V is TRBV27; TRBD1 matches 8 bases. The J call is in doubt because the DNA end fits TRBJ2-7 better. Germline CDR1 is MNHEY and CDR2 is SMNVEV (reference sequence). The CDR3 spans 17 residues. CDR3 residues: CASSLTAPGGAANEQYF. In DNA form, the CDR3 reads TGTGCCAGCAGTTTAACCGCTCCAGGGGGCGCGGCCAACGAGCAGTACTTC.

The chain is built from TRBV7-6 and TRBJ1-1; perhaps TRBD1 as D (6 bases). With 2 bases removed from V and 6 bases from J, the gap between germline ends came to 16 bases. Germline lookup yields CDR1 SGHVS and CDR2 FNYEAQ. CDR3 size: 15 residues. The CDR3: CASSLLGRGDSEAFF. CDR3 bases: TGTGCCAGCAGCTTACTGGGCAGGGGAGATTCTGAAGCTTTCTTT.

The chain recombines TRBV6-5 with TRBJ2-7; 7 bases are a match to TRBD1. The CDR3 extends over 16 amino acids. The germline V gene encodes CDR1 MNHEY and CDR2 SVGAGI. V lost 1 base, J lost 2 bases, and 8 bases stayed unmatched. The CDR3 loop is CASSYLSGQSTYEQYF. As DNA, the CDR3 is TGTGCCAGCAGTTACTTGTCGGGACAGTCAACCTACGAGCAGTACTTC.

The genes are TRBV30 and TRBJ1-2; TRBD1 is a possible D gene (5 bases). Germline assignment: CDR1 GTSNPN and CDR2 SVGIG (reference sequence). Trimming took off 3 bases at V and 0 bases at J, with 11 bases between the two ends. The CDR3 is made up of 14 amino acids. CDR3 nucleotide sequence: TGTGCCTGGAGGATTGACAGCGCTAACTATGGCTACACCTTC. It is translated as CAWRIDSANYGYTF.

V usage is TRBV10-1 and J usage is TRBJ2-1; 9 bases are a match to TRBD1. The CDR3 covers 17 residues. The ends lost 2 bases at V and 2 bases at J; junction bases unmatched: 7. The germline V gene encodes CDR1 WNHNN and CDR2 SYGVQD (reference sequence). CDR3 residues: CASSEPPGTGTYNEQFF. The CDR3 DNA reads TGCGCCAGCAGTGAGCCCCCCGGGACAGGGACCTACAATGAGCAGTTCTTC.

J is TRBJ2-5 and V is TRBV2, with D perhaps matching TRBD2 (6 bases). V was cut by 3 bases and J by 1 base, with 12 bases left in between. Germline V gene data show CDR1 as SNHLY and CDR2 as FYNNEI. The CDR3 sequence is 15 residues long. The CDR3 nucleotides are TGTGCCAGCAGTGAGGAAGTGGGGGGCCAAGAGACCCAGTACTTC. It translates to CASSEEVGGQETQYF.

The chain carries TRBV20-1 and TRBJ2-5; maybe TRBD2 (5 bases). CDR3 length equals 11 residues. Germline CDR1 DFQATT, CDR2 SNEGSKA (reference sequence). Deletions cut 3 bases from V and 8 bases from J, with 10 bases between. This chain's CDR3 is CSARDSFTQYF. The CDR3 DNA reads TGCAGTGCTAGGGACTCCTTTACCCAGTACTTC.

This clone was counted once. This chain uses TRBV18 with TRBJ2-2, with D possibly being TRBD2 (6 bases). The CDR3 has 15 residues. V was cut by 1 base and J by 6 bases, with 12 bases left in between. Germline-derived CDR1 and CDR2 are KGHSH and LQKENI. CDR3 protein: CASSPRREGAGELFF. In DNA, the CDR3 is TGTGCCAGCTCACCACGGAGGGAAGGAGCCGGGGAGCTGTTTTTT.

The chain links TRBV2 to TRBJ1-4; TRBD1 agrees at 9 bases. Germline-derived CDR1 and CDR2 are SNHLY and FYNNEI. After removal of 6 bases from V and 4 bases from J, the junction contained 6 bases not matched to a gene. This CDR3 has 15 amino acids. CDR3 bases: TGTGCCAGCAGGGACAGGGGCTTCCTTAATGAAAAACTGTTTTTT. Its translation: CASRDRGFLNEKLFF.

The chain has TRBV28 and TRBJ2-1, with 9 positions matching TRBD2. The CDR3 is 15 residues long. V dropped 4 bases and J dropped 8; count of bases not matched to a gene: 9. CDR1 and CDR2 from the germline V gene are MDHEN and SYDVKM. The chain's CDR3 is CASSYRLAVGDEQFF. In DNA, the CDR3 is TGTGCCAGCAGTTATCGACTAGCGGTGGGGGATGAGCAGTTCTTC.

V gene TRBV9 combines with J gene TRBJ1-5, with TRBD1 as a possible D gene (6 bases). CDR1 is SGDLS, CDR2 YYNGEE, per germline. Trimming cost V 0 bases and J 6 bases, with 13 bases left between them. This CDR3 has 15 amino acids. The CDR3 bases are TGTGCCAGCAGCGTAGATGGGACACCGGGTCAGCCCCAGCATTTT. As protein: CASSVDGTPGQPQHF.

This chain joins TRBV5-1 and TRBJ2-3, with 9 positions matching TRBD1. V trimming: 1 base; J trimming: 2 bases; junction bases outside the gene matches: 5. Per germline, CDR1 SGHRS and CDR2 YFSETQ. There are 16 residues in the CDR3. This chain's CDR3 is CASSLRQGGITDTQYF. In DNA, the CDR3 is TGCGCCAGCAGCTTGCGACAGGGGGGAATCACAGATACGCAGTATTTT.

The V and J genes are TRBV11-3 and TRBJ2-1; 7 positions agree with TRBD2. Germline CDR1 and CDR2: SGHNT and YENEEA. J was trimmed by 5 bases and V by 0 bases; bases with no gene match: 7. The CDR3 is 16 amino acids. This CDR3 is CASSLEAGRVNNEQFF. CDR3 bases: TGTGCCAGCAGCTTAGAAGCGGGACGGGTCAACAATGAGCAGTTCTTC.

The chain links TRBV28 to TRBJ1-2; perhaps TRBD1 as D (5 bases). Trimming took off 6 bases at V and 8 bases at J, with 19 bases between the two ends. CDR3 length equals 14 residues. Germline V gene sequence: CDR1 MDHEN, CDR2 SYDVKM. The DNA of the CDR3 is TGTGCCAGCAGCCCACCCCTCAGGGATTGGGGCTACACCTTC. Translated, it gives CASSPPLRDWGYTF.

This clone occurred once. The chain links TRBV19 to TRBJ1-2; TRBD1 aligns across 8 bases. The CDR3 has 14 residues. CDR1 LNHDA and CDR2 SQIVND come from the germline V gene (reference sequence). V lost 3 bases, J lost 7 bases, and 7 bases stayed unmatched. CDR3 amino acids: CASSMPDRARGYTF. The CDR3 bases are TGTGCCAGTAGTATGCCGGACAGGGCGCGTGGCTACACCTTC.

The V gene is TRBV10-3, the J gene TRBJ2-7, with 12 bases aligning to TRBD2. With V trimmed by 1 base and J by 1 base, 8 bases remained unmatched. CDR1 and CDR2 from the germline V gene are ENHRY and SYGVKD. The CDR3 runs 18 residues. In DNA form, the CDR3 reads TGTGCCATCAGTGAGTGGTCTAGCGGGAGGGCCAGTTCCTACGAGCAGTACTTC. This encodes CAISEWSSGRASSYEQYF.

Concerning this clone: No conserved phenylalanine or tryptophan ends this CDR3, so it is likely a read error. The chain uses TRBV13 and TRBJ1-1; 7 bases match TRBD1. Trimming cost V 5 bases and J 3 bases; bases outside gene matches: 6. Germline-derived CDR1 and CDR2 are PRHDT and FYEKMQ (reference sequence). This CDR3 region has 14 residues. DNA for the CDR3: TGTGCCAGCAGCAAGAGACAGGGAGACACTGAAGCTTTCCTT. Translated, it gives CASSKRQGDTEAFL.

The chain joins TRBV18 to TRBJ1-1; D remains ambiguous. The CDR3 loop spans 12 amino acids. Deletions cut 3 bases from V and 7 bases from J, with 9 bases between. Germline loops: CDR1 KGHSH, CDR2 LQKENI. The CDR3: CASSPPVGEAFF. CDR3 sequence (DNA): TGTGCCAGCTCACCCCCAGTTGGTGAAGCTTTCTTT. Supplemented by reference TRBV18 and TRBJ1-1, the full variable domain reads NAGVMQNPRHLVRRRGQEARLRCSPMKGHSHVYWYRQLPEEGLKFMVYLQKENIIDESGMPKERFSAEFPKEGPSILRIQQVVRGDSAAYFCASSPPVGEAFFGQGTRLTVV.